This TCR beta chain was sequenced for a study of blood T cells in healthy people across ages. A second PCR, run for roughly 7 to 12 cycles, used a sample-barcoded 5' primer plus a J-beta primer mix. Per-sample output comprised a minimum of 2.5 million paired-end reads containing CDR3. MiXCR, run by TCRdb on the 5' RACE reads, gives a single entry per CDR3 protein. The sample gives 1.5 million to 2 million distinct CDR3 sequences, under 30% of which show up once; roughly 8% is in the top ten. In germline, CDR1 is SGHVS, CDR2 FNYEAQ. Trimming pared 5 bases from V and 4 bases from J, leaving 14 bases between. The CDR3 length is 15 residues. About this clonotype: Its antigen is unidentified.

Overall study results and limits: Samples with more naive T cells showed higher observed beta diversity.

The sample taken for sequencing was blood. The TCR originated in a woman in her twenties or thirties in good health. The genes are TRBV7-6 and TRBJ1-4; the D gene is possibly TRBD1 (6 bases). For the CDR3, the DNA is TGTGCCAGCAGCCCTCTACAGGGATTTAATGAAAAACTGTTTTTT. Its translation is CASSPLQGFNEKLFF. Full variable domain (rest looked up from reference TRBV7-6 and TRBJ1-4): GAGVSQSPRYKVTKRGQDVALRCDPISGHVSLYWYRQALGQGPEFLTYFNYEAQQDKSGLPNDRFSAERPEGSISTLTIQRTEQRDSAMYRCASSPLQGFNEKLFFGSGTQLSVL.